The source of this T cell receptor beta chain is a study of cytomegalovirus exposure and HLA in healthy donors. At the level of the study: A subsequent analysis stated that the 100 to 150 validation repertoires were run on the same platform as the roughly 670 first-cohort repertoires.

The repertoire was sequenced with immunoSEQ multiplex PCR; TCRdb's copy has only in-frame clones and lacks some. This table holds around 350,000 clones, approximately 90% found once. Study results and limitations: Reported results showed that the classifier diagnosed cytomegalovirus status with high specificity and sensitivity. Subsequent analysis found a tendency for first-cohort TCR clusters to co-occur within the 120 or so validation repertoires. Despite most TCR sequences being rare, some public TCRs occurred in many donors.

This clone was detected a few times. Its cognate antigen is unknown. V gave up 4 bases and J gave up 3 bases; unmatched junction bases: 5. Germline loops: CDR1 SGHNT, CDR2 YYREEE (reference sequence). The CDR3 consists of 14 residues. The sample taken for sequencing was PBMCs. This receptor was obtained from a woman between 18 and 29 years old in good health and CMV-seronegative. The gene calls are TRBV5-4 and TRBJ2-7; 9 positions match TRBD2. The CDR3 loop reads CASSLGLAVYEQYF. CDR3 DNA sequence: TGTGCCAGCAGCCTGGGACTAGCTGTCTACGAGCAGTACTTC.